This T cell receptor (beta chain) was captured by sequencing in a study of T cells after posttransplantation cyclophosphamide. TCRdb's copy holds only in-frame clones and misses some; the assay was immunoSEQ multiplex PCR. The sample carries roughly 4,600 clones, roughly 80% recorded once. This CDR3 has 15 amino acids. V was pared by 0 bases and J by 5 bases, with 5 bases of the junction left unmatched. Methotrexate plus calcineurin inhibitor accompanied controls' myeloablative marrow transplants; sampling was 1 year later. The J gene is TRBJ2-7, the V gene TRBV5-7; TRBD1 matches 10 bases. TRBV5-7 is sorted into the ORF group, with uncertain function. This sample comprised PBMCs, obtained after an allogeneic stem cell transplant with a calcineurin inhibitor and methotrexate. This sequence was found in a male patient aged 35-55 years who received an allogeneic stem cell transplant from an unrelated donor, was CMV-positive, and had chronic GVHD only. Certain T cells may be donor cells from the graft. CDR3 residues: CASSLAETGGHEQYF. The CDR3 DNA follows: TGTGCCAGCAGCTTGGCCGAGACAGGGGGCCACGAGCAGTACTTC.